These 11 T cell receptor beta chains were sequenced from one sample in a study of blood T cells in healthy people across ages. Primers used in a second PCR of about 6 to 11 cycles were a sample-barcoded 5' primer and a J-beta primer mix. TCRdb itself ran the 5' RACE reads through MiXCR, one entry per CDR3 protein. The sample records fewer than 1,000,000 distinct CDR3 sequences, around two fifths being singletons. The sequenced material came from blood. All receptors come from a man aged 60-69 years in good health.

The J gene is TRBJ2-1, the V gene TRBV28, with 13 bases identical to TRBD2. The length of the CDR3 is 17 residues. The V and J ends lost 2 bases and 7 bases, in that order; junction bases with no gene match: 8. Germline V gene lookup returns CDR1 MDHEN and CDR2 SYDVKM. The CDR3 sequence: CASSLPGLAGTGNEQFF. For the CDR3, the DNA is TGTGCCAGCAGTTTACCGGGACTAGCGGGAACAGGAAATGAGCAGTTCTTC.

CDR3 sequence (DNA): TGTGCCAGCAGCCAACGACTAGGCGTGACAGATACGCAGTATTTT. The encoded protein is CASSQRLGVTDTQYF. The J gene is TRBJ2-3, the V gene TRBV3-1; D is perhaps TRBD2 (6 bases). V shed 2 bases and J shed 3 bases, with 12 bases lying between them. In germline, CDR1 is LGHDT, CDR2 YNNKEL (reference sequence). This CDR3 is built from 15 residues.

The gene calls are TRBV7-2 and TRBJ2-3; the match to TRBD2 covers 7 bases. This CDR3 has 14 residues. Trimming at V came to 6 bases and at J to 5 bases, leaving 8 bases not matched to a gene. Germline V gives CDR1 SGHTA, CDR2 FQGNSA. CDR3 sequence: CASRLGGGGDTQYF. For the CDR3, the DNA is TGTGCCAGCAGGTTGGGGGGGGGAGGAGATACGCAGTATTTT. The whole variable domain, filled in from reference TRBV7-2 and TRBJ2-3, reads GAGVSQSPSNKVTEKGKDVELRCDPISGHTALYWYRQSLGQGLEFLIYFQGNSAPDKSGLPSDRFSAERTGGSVSTLTIQRTQQEDSAVYLCASRLGGGGDTQYFGPGTRLTVL.

This clonotype was recorded a few times. The genes are TRBV6-2 or TRBV6-3 and TRBJ2-2; no clear D. The CDR3 runs 14 residues. The germline V gene has CDR1 MNHEY and CDR2 SVGEGT. Trimming pared 8 bases from V and 6 bases from J, leaving 16 bases between. In nucleotides, the CDR3 is TGTGCCAGCCGCCCCGTGAGTCGGGCCGGGGAGCTGTTTTTT. This sequence encodes CASRPVSRAGELFF.

This clonotype was found a few times. The chain combines TRBV7-4 with TRBJ1-4, with D hard to call. Germline V gives CDR1 SGHVT, CDR2 SQSDAQ. V was clipped by 2 bases and J by 2 bases, with 6 bases between them. CDR3 length: 14 residues. CDR3: CASSLRVTNEKLFF. CDR3 nucleotides: TGTGCCAGCAGCTTACGGGTGACTAATGAAAAACTGTTTTTT.

The chain links TRBV4-3 to TRBJ1-1; D remains unclear. CDR3 length equals 15 residues. Trimming stripped 0 bases from V and 1 base from J, with 9 bases between. Looked up from germline, CDR1 is LGHNA and CDR2 is YSLEER. The CDR3 here is CASSQDRPGNTEAFF. The CDR3 region has the DNA TGCGCCAGCAGCCAAGATCGCCCCGGGAACACTGAAGCTTTCTTT.

V and J are TRBV4-1 and TRBJ2-7; tentative D call: TRBD1 (6 bases). Per germline, CDR1 MGHRA and CDR2 YSYEKL. CDR3 length: 14 amino acids. V lost 3 bases and J lost 2, with 11 bases in between. In nucleotides, the CDR3 is TGCGCCAGCAGCCACGTGACAGGCACCTACGAGCAGTACTTC. Protein: CASSHVTGTYEQYF.

The chain carries TRBV20-1 and TRBJ2-3; 9 bases line up with TRBD1. V was clipped by 0 bases and J by 5 bases; unmatched bases: 6. Per the germline V gene, CDR1 is DFQATT and CDR2 is SNEGSKA (reference sequence). The CDR3 spans 15 residues. CDR3 nucleotide sequence: TGCAGTGCTAGAGAGACCGGGACAGGGTTAGATACGCAGTATTTT. This sequence encodes CSARETGTGLDTQYF.

This clonotype was found a few times. This sequence joins TRBV14 and TRBJ2-5; TRBD1 is a possible D gene (6 bases). This CDR3 region has 13 residues. Between the trimmed V and J ends, which lost 3 bases and 11 bases, there was a span of 16 bases. The germline V gene encodes CDR1 SGHDN and CDR2 FVKESK. The CDR3 spells CASSQGNRAAQYF. The CDR3 nucleotides read TGTGCCAGCAGCCAGGGGAACAGGGCAGCGCAGTACTTC.

This chain joins TRBV5-5 and TRBJ2-4; D call uncertain. V lost 2 bases, J lost 8 bases, and 14 bases lay in between. Germline values: CDR1 SGHKS, CDR2 YYEKEE (reference sequence). This CDR3 has 14 amino acids. The CDR3 sequence: CASSFLDGTDIQYF. CDR3 in DNA: TGTGCCAGCAGCTTTTTGGACGGCACAGACATTCAGTACTTC.

V is TRBV20-1 and J is TRBJ2-7; 9 nucleotides agree with TRBD2. Germline assignment: CDR1 DFQATT and CDR2 SNEGSKA (reference sequence). V was pared by 1 base and J by 6 bases, with 13 bases of the junction left unmatched. The CDR3 extends over 16 amino acids. CDR3 amino acids: CSARGGLADYLGEQYF. The CDR3 nucleotides are TGCAGTGCTAGAGGGGGACTAGCTGATTACTTGGGCGAGCAGTACTTC.